Shown below are 32 T cell receptor beta chains from a single sample sequenced in a study of blood T cell repertoires in COVID-19 (dated by TCRdb to about 2020). Libraries came from the immunoSEQ multiplex PCR assay. TCRdb re-hosts the immuneACCESS table, in-frame sequences only. Its copies lack some clones; in the studies checked, an unresolved V gene accounts for under half of them, and the cause for the rest is not known. The sample records almost 200,000 clones, more than 80% of which are singletons. Roughly 8.8% of the sample is in the top ten clones. Sequenced sample: PBMCs or T cells enriched from blood (not recorded which). The receptors stem from a woman younger than 35 who had recovered from COVID-19.

The rearrangement joins TRBV5-1 to TRBJ1-1, with D uncertain. The length of the CDR3 is 16 residues. Trimming took 4 bases from V and 5 from J, leaving 21 bases between them. The germline V gene encodes CDR1 SGHRS and CDR2 YFSETQ. The CDR3 DNA follows: TGCGCCAGCAGCCTGGCGGGTGTCGGTATGTGGACTGAAGCTTTCTTT. Its protein is CASSLAGVGMWTEAFF.

V gene TRBV4-1 combines with J gene TRBJ2-1; 9 bases are shared with TRBD1. CDR1 is MGHRA and CDR2 is YSYEKL in the germline V gene. With V trimmed by 3 bases and J by 9 bases, 18 bases remained unmatched. This CDR3 spans 18 amino acids. CDR3 sequence (DNA): TGCGCCAGCAGCCAGGAAAAGCCGGGACAGGGCGTGATGCGTGAGCAGTTCTTC. It encodes CASSQEKPGQGVMREQFF.

The chain has TRBV30 and TRBJ1-1, with a weak D call TRBD1 (5 bases). Germline V gene lookup returns CDR1 GTSNPN and CDR2 SVGIG (reference sequence). The CDR3 runs to 13 residues. Trimming took off 3 bases at V and 8 bases at J, with 16 bases between the two ends. The CDR3: CAWRTGDAQEAFF. As DNA, the CDR3 is TGTGCCTGGAGGACGGGGGATGCCCAGGAAGCTTTCTTT.

The chain carries TRBV5-1 and TRBJ2-3; D unclear. CDR3 length equals 14 residues. V lost 0 bases, J lost 2 bases, and 7 bases lay in between. The germline V gene has CDR1 SGHRS and CDR2 YFSETQ. The CDR3 here is CASSLGGFTDTQYF. In DNA form, the CDR3 reads TGCGCCAGCAGCTTGGGAGGATTCACAGATACGCAGTATTTT.

This chain joins TRBV7-9 and TRBJ2-5, with D maybe TRBD1 (5 bases). CDR1 SEHNR and CDR2 FQNEAQ come from the germline V gene (reference sequence). The CDR3 length is 13 residues. Trimming removed 1 base at V and 5 bases at J, with 8 bases between. This CDR3 is CASSLGGGETQYF. The DNA for the CDR3 is TGTGCCAGCAGCTTAGGGGGCGGCGAGACCCAGTACTTC.

V gene TRBV11-2 combines with J gene TRBJ2-3; possible D gene TRBD2, 6 bases. The CDR3 is made up of 15 amino acids. The germline gives CDR1 SGHAT, CDR2 FQNNGV. Trimming removed 1 base from V and 0 bases from J, with 8 bases in between. The CDR3 DNA is TGTGCCAGCAGCTTAGGGACTACAAGCACAGATACGCAGTATTTT. This sequence encodes CASSLGTTSTDTQYF.

A few counts support this clone. The chain recombines TRBV7-3 with TRBJ1-1; 12 bases are shared with TRBD1. There are 18 residues in the CDR3. CDR1 SGHTA and CDR2 FQGTGA come from the germline V gene. With V trimmed by 5 bases and J by 4 bases, 14 bases remained unmatched. CDR3 residues: CASSRFPGQGAEGTEAFF. The DNA for the CDR3 is TGTGCCAGCAGCCGATTTCCGGGACAGGGGGCGGAGGGCACTGAAGCTTTCTTT.

This chain links TRBV19 with TRBJ2-3; TRBD2 aligns across 14 bases. Germline V gene sequence: CDR1 LNHDA, CDR2 SQIVND (reference sequence). The CDR3 sequence is 16 residues long. J gave up 3 bases and V 1 base, and 0 bases lay outside the gene matches. Here the CDR3 DNA reads TGTGCCAGTAGTATAGGGACTAGCGGGGGGACAGATACGCAGTATTTT. Translation: CASSIGTSGGTDTQYF.

The rearrangement joins TRBV6-5 to TRBJ1-2, with 8 nucleotides matching TRBD1. This CDR3 spans 16 amino acids. Looked up from germline, CDR1 is MNHEY and CDR2 is SVGAGI. Germline trimming cut 2 bases from V and 0 bases from J; bases unmatched to any gene: 5. Here the CDR3 DNA reads TGTGCCAGCAGTTACCTCGGACAGGGCACTAACTATGGCTACACCTTC. Its protein is CASSYLGQGTNYGYTF.

V and J are TRBV3-1 (or the pseudogene TRBV3-2) and TRBJ2-7; D might be TRBD1 (6 bases). Germline V lookup: CDR1 LGHDT, CDR2 YNNKEL (reference sequence). Trimming took 4 bases from V and 6 from J, leaving 22 bases between them. This CDR3 comprises 16 residues. The CDR3, as DNA: TGTGCCAGCAGCCTGAAGGGGCAGGGGCGCGCGGGCGAGCAGTACTTC. Translated, it gives CASSLKGQGRAGEQYF.

The chain links TRBV11-2 to TRBJ1-6; D unclear. Germline-derived CDR1 and CDR2 are SGHAT and FQNNGV. The CDR3 is 15 residues long. The V and J ends lost 0 bases and 2 bases respectively, with 5 bases between them. CDR3 protein: CASSLDSAYNSPLHF. As DNA, the CDR3 is TGTGCCAGCAGCTTAGACTCCGCCTATAATTCACCCCTCCACTTT. Variable domain in full (rest from reference TRBV11-2 and TRBJ1-6): EAGVAQSPRYKIIEKRQSVAFWCNPISGHATLYWYQQILGQGPKLLIQFQNNGVVDDSQLPKDRFSAERLKGVDSTLKIQPAKLEDSAVYLCASSLDSAYNSPLHFGNGTRLTVT.

This rearrangement joins TRBV7-2 to TRBJ2-7; TRBD1 might be the D (6 bases). Between the trimmed V and J ends, which lost 1 base and 2 bases, there was a span of 12 bases. Germline V gene data show CDR1 as SGHTA and CDR2 as FQGNSA. The CDR3 is 15 residues long. The CDR3 DNA reads as TGTGCCAGCAGCTTAGTTGAAGGACAGACCTACGAGCAGTACTTC. It is translated as CASSLVEGQTYEQYF.

J is TRBJ2-1 and V is TRBV4-2; 9 positions match TRBD1. Germline CDR1 reads LGHNA; CDR2 reads YNFKEQ. The CDR3 contains 18 residues. Losses at the gene ends were 6 bases for V and 3 bases for J; bases not matched to a gene: 15. CDR3 DNA: TGTGCCAGCAGTGCCCGAGCCTCTGGGACAGGGAACTACAATGAGCAGTTCTTC. The encoded protein is CASSARASGTGNYNEQFF.

The chain joins TRBV7-9 to TRBJ1-3; D is unclear. Germline V CDR1 and CDR2: SEHNR, FQNEAQ (reference sequence). Trimming shortened V by 1 base and J by 0 bases, and 7 bases separated the two germline ends. The CDR3 runs to 15 residues. The CDR3 region is CASSLERSSGNTIYF. The CDR3, as DNA: TGTGCCAGCAGCTTAGAGCGCTCCTCTGGAAACACCATATATTTT. The full variable domain, completed using reference TRBV7-9 and TRBJ1-3, is DTGVSQNPRHKITKRGQNVTFRCDPISEHNRLYWYRQTLGQGPEFLTYFQNEAQLEKSRLLSDRFSAERPKGSFSTLEIQRTEQGDSAMYLCASSLERSSGNTIYFGEGSWLTVV.

This clone was seen a few times. As DNA, the CDR3 is TGTGCCAGCAGAGACCCGCGGGGACCTGAAGCTTTCTTT. This encodes CASRDPRGPEAFF. The V gene is TRBV9, the J gene TRBJ1-1; D possibly corresponds to TRBD1 (5 bases). The germline gives CDR1 SGDLS, CDR2 YYNGEE. The CDR3 loop spans 13 amino acids. Trimming stripped 5 bases from V and 6 bases from J, with 14 bases between.

The V and J genes are TRBV14 and TRBJ1-1; D gene unclear. From germline, CDR1 is SGHDN and CDR2 FVKESK. CDR3 length: 13 amino acids. V was trimmed by 1 base and J by 1 base, leaving 4 bases between them. CDR3 amino acids: CASSQVKNTEAFF. In DNA form, the CDR3 reads TGTGCCAGCAGCCAAGTAAAGAACACTGAAGCTTTCTTT. Variable domain in full (rest from reference TRBV14 and TRBJ1-1): EAGVTQFPSHSVIEKGQTVTLRCDPISGHDNLYWYRRVMGKEIKFLLHFVKESKQDESGMPNNRFLAERTGGTYSTLKVQPAELEDSGVYFCASSQVKNTEAFFGQGTRLTVV.

The rearrangement joins TRBV19 to TRBJ1-3; 7 nucleotides align to TRBD1. This CDR3 has 14 amino acids. Germline V gene data show CDR1 as LNHDA and CDR2 as SQIVND (reference sequence). The trim removed 6 bases at V and 4 bases at J, leaving 6 bases unmatched. Here the CDR3 reads CASSEQGNGNTIYF. DNA for the CDR3: TGTGCCAGTAGCGAACAGGGGAACGGAAACACCATATATTTT.

The chain employs TRBV6-5 and TRBJ2-2; TRBD1 is a possible D gene (6 bases). This CDR3 has 15 residues. Germline values: CDR1 MNHEY, CDR2 SVGAGI. V shed 6 bases and J shed 0 bases, with 11 bases lying between them. CDR3 sequence reads: CASRESGANTGELFF. As DNA, the CDR3 is TGTGCCAGCAGAGAGTCAGGGGCGAACACCGGGGAGCTGTTTTTT.

V and J are TRBV6-5 and TRBJ1-1, with unresolved D. This CDR3 is 11 amino acids long. V shed 8 bases and J shed 6 bases, with 10 bases lying between them. The germline V gene encodes CDR1 MNHEY and CDR2 SVGAGI. CDR3 in DNA: TGTGCCAGCGTTAGAGGATCTGAAGCTTTCTTT. Protein: CASVRGSEAFF.

The chain links TRBV30 to TRBJ1-4; weak D call: TRBD1 (5 bases). Trimming removed 2 bases at V and 11 bases at J, with 21 bases between. The germline V gene encodes CDR1 GTSNPN and CDR2 SVGIG (reference sequence). CDR3 size: 15 residues. CDR3 sequence: CAWSTRTGSRRKLFF. Written as DNA, the CDR3 is TGTGCCTGGAGTACACGAACAGGAAGTCGGCGCAAACTGTTTTTT.

This clone was seen more than once but under ten times. The gene calls are TRBV7-2 and TRBJ1-2, with TRBD1 identical over 7 bases. Germline V gives CDR1 SGHTA, CDR2 FQGNSA. With 1 base clipped from V and 4 bases from J, the junction kept 6 bases outside the gene matches. The CDR3 has 15 residues. In nucleotides, the CDR3 is TGTGCCAGCAGCTTAGAGGGGACAGCGATCTATGGCTACACCTTC. It translates to CASSLEGTAIYGYTF.

The chain couples TRBV30 to TRBJ1-2, with no clear D. V was pared by 5 bases and J by 3 bases, with 7 bases between. This CDR3 is 11 amino acids long. Germline lookup yields CDR1 GTSNPN and CDR2 SVGIG (reference sequence). Here the CDR3 DNA reads TGTGCCTGGGGGAGGGACTATGGCTACACCTTC. As protein: CAWGRDYGYTF.

The chain links TRBV24-1 to TRBJ1-2; TRBD1 matches 7 bases. V trimming: 9 bases; J trimming: 3 bases; junction bases outside the gene matches: 6. Germline lookup yields CDR1 KGHDR and CDR2 SFDVKD. This CDR3 is 13 amino acids long. CDR3 in DNA: TGTGCCACCGCGACAGGGCCCGACTATGGCTACACCTTC. It yields the protein CATATGPDYGYTF.

The CDR3 DNA reads TGTGCCAGCAGCCATAGACAGGGCGAGCAGTACTTC. As protein: CASSHRQGEQYF. V and J are TRBV9 and TRBJ2-7; 7 positions match TRBD1. Germline CDR1 and CDR2: SGDLS and YYNGEE. V was pared by 4 bases and J by 6 bases, with 4 bases of the junction left unmatched. CDR3 length: 12 residues.

This rearrangement joins TRBV3-1 (or the pseudogene TRBV3-2) to TRBJ2-2; D possibly corresponds to TRBD1 (6 bases). V lost 4 bases and J 4 bases, leaving 13 bases between the germline ends. The CDR3 has 15 amino acids. The germline CDR1 and CDR2 sequences are LGHDT and YNNKEL (reference sequence). The CDR3: CASSLLGQTTGELFF. In DNA form, the CDR3 reads TGTGCCAGCAGCCTACTCGGACAGACCACCGGGGAGCTGTTTTTT.

This sequence joins TRBV7-9 and TRBJ1-2; maybe TRBD1 (6 bases). The CDR3 runs to 18 residues. CDR1 and CDR2 (germline): SEHNR, FQNEAQ (reference sequence). V lost 7 bases to trimming and J lost 0 bases, with 24 bases between them. The DNA of the CDR3 is TGTGCCAGCACCTCTCTTGGGAGGGGGAGAGGGGCTAACTATGGCTACACCTTC. Its protein is CASTSLGRGRGANYGYTF.

The CDR3: CASSRGIKGNTIYF. The CDR3 coding sequence is TGTGCCAGCAGCCGGGGCATTAAGGGAAACACCATATATTTT. V is TRBV4-2 and J is TRBJ1-3, with D possibly matching TRBD1 (5 bases). Germline V gene sequence: CDR1 LGHNA, CDR2 YNFKEQ. The length of the CDR3 is 14 residues. V was pared by 4 bases and J by 4 bases, with 11 bases between.

This chain joins TRBV28 and TRBJ2-7, with TRBD2 as a possible D gene (7 bases). V was clipped by 3 bases and J by 3 bases, with 12 bases between them. CDR3 length: 14 amino acids. Germline V gene lookup returns CDR1 MDHEN and CDR2 SYDVKM. CDR3 in amino acids: CASSFAGADYEQYF. The CDR3 DNA sequence: TGTGCCAGCAGTTTTGCGGGGGCGGACTACGAGCAGTACTTC.

The chain is built from TRBV2 and TRBJ2-7, with D maybe TRBD1 (7 bases). CDR3 length: 15 amino acids. V was shortened by 3 bases and J by 2 bases, with 14 bases between the two germline ends. The germline CDR1 and CDR2 sequences are SNHLY and FYNNEI. The CDR3 nucleotides are TGTGCCAGCAGTGACCGGCAGGGGGGAACCTACGAGCAGTACTTC. It is translated as CASSDRQGGTYEQYF.

The rearrangement uses TRBV2 and TRBJ1-1, with D maybe TRBD1 (6 bases). Trimming removed 2 bases from V and 4 bases from J, with 11 bases in between. This CDR3 has 14 residues. The V gene's germline CDR1 is SNHLY and CDR2 FYNNEI. The CDR3 loop reads CASSERGIRTEAFF. In nucleotides, the CDR3 is TGTGCCAGCAGTGAAAGGGGGATCCGCACTGAAGCTTTCTTT.

This chain links TRBV3-1 (or the pseudogene TRBV3-2) with TRBJ2-3; 7 positions agree with TRBD2. Germline CDR1 and CDR2: LGHDT and YNNKEL (reference sequence). Germline trimming cut 4 bases from V and 1 base from J; bases unmatched to any gene: 5. This CDR3 has 15 amino acids. Written as DNA, the CDR3 is TGTGCCAGCAGCCCAGATGCGGGGGGCACAGATACGCAGTATTTT. It is translated as CASSPDAGGTDTQYF.

The chain uses TRBV19 and TRBJ1-4; TRBD1 agrees at 10 bases. CDR1 LNHDA and CDR2 SQIVND come from the germline V gene (reference sequence). The J segment lost 4 bases and the V segment lost 4 bases, leaving 3 bases of the junction unmatched. The CDR3 covers 15 residues. The CDR3 protein is CASSRDRGSNEKLFF. CDR3 sequence (DNA): TGTGCCAGTAGTAGGGACAGGGGCAGTAATGAAAAACTGTTTTTT.